These T cell receptor beta chains were read from a single sample in a study of T cells in Graves' hyperthyroidism and ophthalmopathy. TCRdb reprocessed the multiplex PCR reads with MiXCR, giving one entry per CDR3 protein. The data hold a few hundred thousand distinct CDR3 sequences, with about 15% observed a single time. Sequenced material: blood. Every receptor here comes from a woman in her thirties with Graves' hyperthyroidism that later progressed to Graves' ophthalmopathy. Both conserved end residues are part of each CDR3.

>TRBJ2-3|TRBV7-3
CASSLSGRSTDTQYF
>TRBJ1-3|TRBV18
CASSPPGGKGNTIYF
>TRBJ2-5|TRBV20-1
CSARDPLAETQYF
>TRBJ2-1|TRBV19
CASSRLAGGLSYNEQFF
>TRBJ2-1|TRBV29-1
CSVRLAGGDEQFF
>TRBJ2-7|TRBV6-1
CASTIGQGANEQYF
>TRBJ1-1|TRBV9
CASSRGLEGEAFF
>TRBJ2-7|TRBV9
CASSVGTSEHYEQYF
>TRBJ1-4|TRBV7-2
CASSLAGGINEKLFF
>TRBJ2-7|TRBV2
CASSAAYSYEQYF
>TRBJ2-7|TRBV11-2
CASSFVGAGHEQYF
>TRBJ1-2|TRBV6-1
CASSSGTVNYGYTF
>TRBJ1-6|TRBV18
CASSLTGDGLNSPLHF
>TRBJ2-5|TRBV18
CASSRKAGGETQYF
>TRBJ1-1|TRBV12-3/TRBV12-4
CASSLIGAEAFF
>TRBJ2-2|TRBV2
CASSSGSANTGELFF
>TRBJ2-2|TRBV7-2
CASSSRGLTSGPLGELFF
>TRBJ2-1|TRBV19
CASSMDGGSSGPYNEQFF
>TRBJ2-7|TRBV2
CASIEGGAEQYF
>TRBJ2-3|TRBV19
CASSIFGGSTDTQYF
>TRBJ2-7|TRBV6-5
CASSYSGTGVRGDEQYF
>TRBJ2-7|TRBV27
CASTSQGGEQYF
>TRBJ1-2|TRBV20-1
CSARTPEDRSLYTF
>TRBJ2-2|TRBV7-9
CASSPGTGVRGELFF